Sequencing of this TCR beta chain was carried out in a study of OX40 agonist ivuxolimab in advanced cancers. V lost 5 bases and J lost 6; bases outside the gene matches: 2. The CDR3 consists of 13 residues. The germline gives CDR1 SQVTM, CDR2 ANQGSEA. Of note for this clone: What it binds is not known. The same CDR3 is also encoded by other DNA sequences in this sample.

Here immunoSEQ multiplex PCR was the method, and the copy in TCRdb shows in-frame clones only, minus some. Among about 50,000 clones listed, around 83% were seen once. General observations from the study: Researchers did not establish what antigens the expanded peripheral T cells target.

This TCR derives from an adult with an advanced solid tumor such as melanoma, head and neck, liver or kidney cancer. The specimen was CD4+ or CD8+ T cells sorted from blood, collected in a trial of the OX40 agonist ivuxolimab. This chain joins TRBV29-1 and TRBJ2-1, with 12 bases that match TRBD2. The CDR3 coding sequence is TGCAGCGTTCTAGCGGGGGGGCGCAATGAGCAGTTCTTC. This codes for CSVLAGGRNEQFF.